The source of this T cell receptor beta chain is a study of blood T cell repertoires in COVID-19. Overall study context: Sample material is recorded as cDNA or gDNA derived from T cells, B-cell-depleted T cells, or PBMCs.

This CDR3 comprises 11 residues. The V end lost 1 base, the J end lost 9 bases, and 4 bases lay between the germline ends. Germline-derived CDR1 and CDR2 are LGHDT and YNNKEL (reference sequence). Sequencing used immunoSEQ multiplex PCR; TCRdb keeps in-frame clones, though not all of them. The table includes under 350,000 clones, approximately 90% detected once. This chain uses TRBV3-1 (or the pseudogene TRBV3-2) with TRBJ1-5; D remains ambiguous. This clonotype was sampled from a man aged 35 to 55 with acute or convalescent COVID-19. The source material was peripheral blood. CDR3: CASSQGGPQHF. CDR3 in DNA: TGTGCCAGCAGCCAAGGAGGGCCCCAGCATTTT.